This T cell receptor (beta chain) was retrieved from a study of cytomegalovirus exposure and HLA in healthy donors. Primers included in the PCR were 60 Vbeta and 13 Jbeta primers. The repertoire was sequenced with immunoSEQ multiplex PCR; TCRdb's copy has only in-frame clones and lacks some. This table has around 120,000 clones, 60% to 80% appearing once. Germline V lookup: CDR1 LNHDA, CDR2 SQIVND (reference sequence). The CDR3 has 14 amino acids. Trimming stripped 4 bases from V and 2 bases from J, with 11 bases between. The specimen sequenced was PBMCs. The chain is built from TRBV19 and TRBJ1-1; D gene ambiguous. The origin of this receptor is a woman aged 60 to 75 in good health and CMV-seropositive. The CDR3: CASSTGLDNTEAFF. In nucleotides, the CDR3 is TGTGCCAGTAGTACAGGACTAGATAACACTGAAGCTTTCTTT. The entire variable domain, with the rest obtained from reference TRBV19 and TRBJ1-1, is as follows: DGGITQSPKYLFRKEGQNVTLSCEQNLNHDAMYWYRQDPGQGLRLIYYSQIVNDFQKGDIAEGYSVSREKKESFPLTVTSAQKNPTAFYLCASSTGLDNTEAFFGQGTRLTVV.